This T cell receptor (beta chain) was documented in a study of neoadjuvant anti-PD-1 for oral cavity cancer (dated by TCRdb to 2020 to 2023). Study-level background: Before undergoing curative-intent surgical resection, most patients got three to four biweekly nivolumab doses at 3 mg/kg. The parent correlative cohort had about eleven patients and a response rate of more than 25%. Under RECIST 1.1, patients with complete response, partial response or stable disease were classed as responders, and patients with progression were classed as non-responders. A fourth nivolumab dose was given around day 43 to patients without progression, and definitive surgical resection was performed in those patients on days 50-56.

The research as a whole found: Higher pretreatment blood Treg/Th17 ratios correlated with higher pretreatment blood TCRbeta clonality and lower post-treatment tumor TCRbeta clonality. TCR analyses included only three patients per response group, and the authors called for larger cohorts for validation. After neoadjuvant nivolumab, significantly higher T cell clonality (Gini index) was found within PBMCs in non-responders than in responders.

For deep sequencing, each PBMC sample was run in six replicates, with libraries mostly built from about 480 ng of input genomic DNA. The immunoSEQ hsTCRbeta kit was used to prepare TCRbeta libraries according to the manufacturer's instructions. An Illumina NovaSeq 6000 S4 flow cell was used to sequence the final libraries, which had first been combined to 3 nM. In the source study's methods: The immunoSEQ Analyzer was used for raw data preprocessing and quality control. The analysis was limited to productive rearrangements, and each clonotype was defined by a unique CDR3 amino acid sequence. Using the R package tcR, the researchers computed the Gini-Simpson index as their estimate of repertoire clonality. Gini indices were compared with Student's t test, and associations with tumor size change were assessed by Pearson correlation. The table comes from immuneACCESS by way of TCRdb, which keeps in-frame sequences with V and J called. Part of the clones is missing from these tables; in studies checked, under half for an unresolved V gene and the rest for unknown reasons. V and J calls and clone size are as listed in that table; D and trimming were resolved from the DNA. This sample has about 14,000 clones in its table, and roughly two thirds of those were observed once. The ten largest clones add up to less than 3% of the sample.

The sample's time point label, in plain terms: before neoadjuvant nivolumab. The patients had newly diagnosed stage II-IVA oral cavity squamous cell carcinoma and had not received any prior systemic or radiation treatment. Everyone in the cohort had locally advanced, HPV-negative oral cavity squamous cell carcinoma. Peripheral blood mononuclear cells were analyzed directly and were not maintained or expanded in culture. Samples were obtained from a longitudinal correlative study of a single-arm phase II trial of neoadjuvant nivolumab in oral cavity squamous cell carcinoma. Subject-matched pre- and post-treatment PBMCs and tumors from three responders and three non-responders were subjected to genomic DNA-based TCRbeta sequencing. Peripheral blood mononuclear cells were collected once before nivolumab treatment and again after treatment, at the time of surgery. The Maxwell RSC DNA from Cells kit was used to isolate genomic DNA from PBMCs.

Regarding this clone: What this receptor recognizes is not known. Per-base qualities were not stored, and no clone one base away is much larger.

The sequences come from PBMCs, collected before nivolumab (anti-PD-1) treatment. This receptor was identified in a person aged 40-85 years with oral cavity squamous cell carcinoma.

The DNA sequence is TGTGCCAGCAGCTTGGTAACCCAGGGCTCCTACAATGAGCAGTTCTTC. This encodes CASSLVTQGSYNEQFF. This sequence uses TRBV5-8 and TRBJ2-1, and the D gene may be TRBD1, 5 bases matching. CDR1 SGHTS and CDR2 YDEGEE were looked up in the germline V gene. Between the V and J ends, shortened by 0 bases and 0 bases respectively, the junction contains 10 bases. Including cysteine and phenylalanine, the CDR3 has 16 amino acids. The DNA shown is the 48-base CDR3, in frame from base 1.